The clone carrying this TCR beta chain has only one observation. These data come from a study of blood T cell repertoires in COVID-19. Looking at the study overall: Acute and convalescent COVID-19 specimens originated in the United States, Italy and Spain. Sample material is recorded as cDNA or gDNA derived from T cells, B-cell-depleted T cells, or PBMCs.

From germline, CDR1 is MDHEN and CDR2 SYDVKM. The CDR3 runs to 14 residues. V was cut by 4 bases and J by 1 base, with 10 bases left in between. Per the original data handling: Amplification from reference gene primers served as the basis for estimated nucleated cell counts. The data were produced by immunoSEQ multiplex PCR, yet TCRdb's version contains in-frame clones alone and is incomplete. That table gives V, J and clone size, and the DNA gave D and trimming. The profile shows about 140,000 clones, 80% to 90% of them singletons. The sample was peripheral blood. The clonotype originates from an elderly woman with acute or convalescent COVID-19. The chain joins TRBV28 to TRBJ1-2, with D tentatively TRBD1 (6 bases). The CDR3 spells CASSSRQVNYGYTF. CDR3 coding DNA: TGTGCCAGCAGTTCCAGACAGGTTAACTATGGCTACACCTTC.